These 24 T cell receptor beta chains were sequenced from one sample in a study of blood T cell repertoires in COVID-19. The repertoire was sequenced with immunoSEQ multiplex PCR; TCRdb's copy has only in-frame clones and lacks some. The sample has about 240,000 clones, around 86% seen once; the top ten hold 3% to 4%. Sequences were obtained from PBMCs or T cells enriched from blood (not recorded which). These receptors came from a woman aged 40 to 49 with acute COVID-19.

As concerns this clone: The identical CDR3 is also encoded by other nucleotide sequences in the sample. This chain connects TRBV7-8 to TRBJ2-3; 11 bases match TRBD2. The CDR3 has 16 residues. Germline values: CDR1 SGHVS, CDR2 FQNEAQ. V lost 3 bases, J lost 2 bases, and 4 bases stayed unmatched. Here the CDR3 reads CASSLVSGRDTDTQYF. The CDR3, as DNA: TGTGCCAGCAGCTTGGTTAGCGGGAGGGACACAGATACGCAGTATTTT.

This chain connects TRBV10-3 to TRBJ2-7; the match to TRBD1 covers 7 bases. Germline CDR1 and CDR2: ENHRY and SYGVKD. The CDR3 is 12 residues long. J gave up 5 bases and V 10 bases, and 8 bases lay outside the gene matches. For the CDR3, the DNA is TGTGCCACACAGGGGAAATTTGACGAGCAGTACTTC. Translating it yields CATQGKFDEQYF.

The V call is TRBV10-3, the J call TRBJ1-3; D is undetermined. Trimming left V 7 bases short and J 2 bases short, with 6 bases between. The CDR3 length is 12 residues. Germline assignment: CDR1 ENHRY and CDR2 SYGVKD. The chain's CDR3 is CAIITAGNTIYF. The CDR3 region has the DNA TGTGCCATCATTACAGCTGGAAACACCATATATTTT.

The genes are TRBV5-8 and TRBJ2-1; 7 nucleotides line up with TRBD2. Germline lookup yields CDR1 SGHTS and CDR2 YDEGEE. The CDR3 contains 15 residues. The J segment lost 7 bases and the V segment lost 7 bases, leaving 14 bases of the junction unmatched. The CDR3 coding sequence is TGTGCCAGCGATGGAGCGGGGATAAATTATAATGAGCAGTTCTTC. It yields the protein CASDGAGINYNEQFF. Together with reference TRBV5-8 and TRBJ2-1, the CDR3 gives the full variable domain: EAGVTQSPTHLIKTRGQQATLRCSPISGHTSVYWYQQALGLGLQFLLWYDEGEERNRGNFPPRFSGRQFPNYSSELNVNALELEDSALYLCASDGAGINYNEQFFGPGTRLTVL.

CDR3 bases: TGTGCCAGTAGTATATCTCGGACTAGCCCTCTCTCCTACAATGAGCAGTTCTTC. It specifies CASSISRTSPLSYNEQFF. The rearrangement joins TRBV19 to TRBJ2-1; 8 bases are a match to TRBD2. With 2 bases clipped from V and 0 bases from J, the junction kept 9 bases outside the gene matches. Per the germline V gene, CDR1 is LNHDA and CDR2 is SQIVND (reference sequence). This CDR3 has 18 residues. The full variable domain, in which reference TRBV19 and TRBJ2-1 provide the parts outside the CDR3, is DGGITQSPKYLFRKEGQNVTLSCEQNLNHDAMYWYRQDPGQGLRLIYYSQIVNDFQKGDIAEGYSVSREKKESFPLTVTSAQKNPTAFYLCASSISRTSPLSYNEQFFGPGTRLTVL.

The V call is TRBV7-6, the J call TRBJ2-6; perhaps TRBD1 as D (6 bases). V dropped 5 bases and J dropped 0 bases, with 14 bases sitting between them. The germline V gene encodes CDR1 SGHVS and CDR2 FNYEAQ. The CDR3 spans 17 residues. The CDR3, as DNA: TGTGCCAGCAGCGCAGGCCTAGGGGGCTCTGGGGCCAACGTCCTGACTTTC. Protein: CASSAGLGGSGANVLTF.

In its sample, this clone was seen once. The rearrangement links TRBV11-3 to TRBJ2-3; the D gene is possibly TRBD2 (6 bases). This CDR3 comprises 12 residues. Trimming shortened V by 5 bases and J by 6 bases, and 9 bases separated the two germline ends. CDR1 and CDR2 from the germline V gene are SGHNT and YENEEA. The DNA of the CDR3 is TGTGCCAGCAGCGTAGGGAGGGATACGCAGTATTTT. Translated: CASSVGRDTQYF.

The V gene is TRBV11-2, the J gene TRBJ2-2; D remains unclear. Germline V gene data show CDR1 as SGHAT and CDR2 as FQNNGV. V shed 3 bases and J shed 0 bases, with 8 bases lying between them. This CDR3 region has 15 residues. The DNA of the CDR3 is TGTGCCAGCAGCTTTCGCGGAGCGAACACCGGGGAGCTGTTTTTT. Translation gives CASSFRGANTGELFF.

The genes are TRBV7-8 and TRBJ2-1, with D perhaps given as TRBD1 or TRBD2 (5 bases each). V lost 5 bases and J lost 0, with 23 bases in between. The CDR3 is 19 residues long. The V gene's germline CDR1 is SGHVS and CDR2 FQNEAQ. CDR3 region: CASSRGTASHQSSYNEQFF. The CDR3 DNA follows: TGTGCCAGCAGCCGAGGGACGGCTAGCCATCAAAGCTCCTACAATGAGCAGTTCTTC. Full variable domain (remainder filled in from reference TRBV7-8 and TRBJ2-1): GAGVSQSPRYKVAKRGQDVALRCDPISGHVSLFWYQQALGQGPEFLTYFQNEAQLDKSGLPSDRFFAERPEGSVSTLKIQRTQQEDSAVYLCASSRGTASHQSSYNEQFFGPGTRLTVL.

This chain uses TRBV7-3 with TRBJ2-1, with 9 bases fitting TRBD2. This CDR3 comprises 16 residues. Trimming at V came to 1 base and at J to 8 bases, leaving 9 bases not matched to a gene. The germline V gene encodes CDR1 SGHTA and CDR2 FQGTGA. The CDR3 here is CASSLKSAGGLYEQFF. In nucleotides, the CDR3 is TGTGCCAGCAGCTTAAAGTCGGCGGGAGGGCTCTATGAGCAGTTCTTC.

The V call is TRBV27, the J call TRBJ2-5, with D uncertain. Per germline, CDR1 MNHEY and CDR2 SMNVEV (reference sequence). This CDR3 has 13 amino acids. The ends were cut back, 4 bases at V and 0 bases at J, with 6 bases in the middle. The CDR3 sequence is CASSSVDQETQYF. CDR3 DNA: TGTGCCAGCAGTTCAGTCGACCAAGAGACCCAGTACTTC.

This sequence joins TRBV5-1 and TRBJ2-2; 13 nucleotides agree with TRBD2. Trimming at V came to 4 bases and at J to 3 bases, leaving 6 bases not matched to a gene. Germline CDR1 is SGHRS and CDR2 is YFSETQ. The CDR3 is 17 residues long. The CDR3 nucleotides read TGCGCCAGCAGCACCTGGACTAGCGGGAGACACACCGGGGAGCTGTTTTTT. It translates to CASSTWTSGRHTGELFF.

The chain combines TRBV19 with TRBJ2-7; 13 bases agree with TRBD2. The V and J ends lost 1 base and 2 bases, in that order; junction bases with no gene match: 8. Germline assignment: CDR1 LNHDA and CDR2 SQIVND (reference sequence). The CDR3 sequence is 18 residues long. This CDR3 reads CASSIGAGLAGTAYEQYF. The CDR3 region has the DNA TGTGCCAGTAGTATAGGGGCGGGACTAGCGGGAACGGCCTACGAGCAGTACTTC. The complete variable domain, with remaining parts taken from reference TRBV19 and TRBJ2-7, reads DGGITQSPKYLFRKEGQNVTLSCEQNLNHDAMYWYRQDPGQGLRLIYYSQIVNDFQKGDIAEGYSVSREKKESFPLTVTSAQKNPTAFYLCASSIGAGLAGTAYEQYFGPGTRLTVT.

This CDR3 is CSAGGSGSKSGVNTQYF. The DNA for the CDR3 is TGCAGTGCTGGTGGGAGCGGGTCCAAGAGTGGAGTTAATACGCAGTATTTT. The V call is TRBV20-1, the J call TRBJ2-3; the D gene is possibly TRBD2 (6 bases). Trimming cost V 5 bases and J 7 bases, with 28 bases left between them. The CDR3 is 17 amino acids. The germline V gene encodes CDR1 DFQATT and CDR2 SNEGSKA (reference sequence).

CDR3 sequence: CASSTKIKGEFF. Here the CDR3 DNA reads TGTGCCAGCAGTACGAAAATTAAGGGGGAGTTCTTC. V usage is TRBV6-2 or TRBV6-3 and J usage is TRBJ2-1; tentatively, D is TRBD1 (6 bases). Trimming pared 5 bases from V and 14 bases from J, leaving 16 bases between. CDR1 is MNHEY, CDR2 SVGEGT, per germline. The CDR3 has 12 amino acids.

The chain carries TRBV15 and TRBJ2-5, with a weak D call TRBD2 (7 bases). Looked up from germline, CDR1 is LNHNV and CDR2 is YYDKDF (reference sequence). CDR3 length equals 16 residues. V lost 3 bases, J lost 4 bases, and 18 bases lay in between. The CDR3 DNA is TGTGCCACCAGCAGGCGGCTAGGGGGGGGGTCAGAGACCCAGTACTTC. The encoded protein is CATSRRLGGGSETQYF. Combining the CDR3 with reference TRBV15 and TRBJ2-5 gives the whole variable domain DAMVIQNPRYQVTQFGKPVTLSCSQTLNHNVMYWYQQKSSQAPKLLFHYYDKDFNNEADTPDNFQSRRPNTSFCFLDIRSPGLGDTAMYLCATSRRLGGGSETQYFGPGTRLLVL.

This clone was recorded only once. V usage is TRBV19 and J usage is TRBJ2-5, with 13 bases matching TRBD2. The CDR3 runs to 15 residues. J lost 5 bases, V lost 3 bases, and 3 bases had no gene match. CDR1 LNHDA and CDR2 SQIVND come from the germline V gene (reference sequence). CDR3 sequence reads: CASSMTSGRPETQYF. Here the CDR3 DNA reads TGTGCCAGTAGTATGACTAGCGGGAGGCCGGAGACCCAGTACTTC. Combining the CDR3 with reference TRBV19 and TRBJ2-5 gives the whole variable domain DGGITQSPKYLFRKEGQNVTLSCEQNLNHDAMYWYRQDPGQGLRLIYYSQIVNDFQKGDIAEGYSVSREKKESFPLTVTSAQKNPTAFYLCASSMTSGRPETQYFGPGTRLLVL.

A single count supports this clone. The J gene is TRBJ2-7, the V gene TRBV15; D may be TRBD2 (5 bases). Germline V gives CDR1 LNHNV, CDR2 YYDKDF (reference sequence). There are 15 residues in the CDR3. V dropped 3 bases and J dropped 0 bases, with 12 bases sitting between them. This CDR3 reads CATSSDPGVSYEQYF. DNA for the CDR3: TGTGCCACCAGCAGTGACCCCGGGGTCTCCTACGAGCAGTACTTC.

This chain links TRBV5-5 with TRBJ2-1, with TRBD1 as a possible D gene (6 bases). Between the trimmed V and J ends, which lost 4 bases and 5 bases, there was a span of 16 bases. The CDR3 extends over 15 amino acids. Per germline, CDR1 SGHKS and CDR2 YYEKEE (reference sequence). The CDR3 loop is CASSRDTRENNEQFF. The CDR3 nucleotides are TGTGCCAGCAGCCGGGACACTCGAGAGAACAATGAGCAGTTCTTC.

The chain carries TRBV7-9 and TRBJ2-3; TRBD2 matches 7 bases. CDR1 SEHNR and CDR2 FQNEAQ come from the germline V gene (reference sequence). V was pared by 5 bases and J by 6 bases, with 11 bases of the junction left unmatched. CDR3 length: 15 residues. The CDR3 loop is CASSPGWRETDTQYF. CDR3 bases: TGTGCCAGCAGCCCCGGATGGCGGGAGACGGATACGCAGTATTTT. Combining the CDR3 with reference TRBV7-9 and TRBJ2-3 gives the whole variable domain DTGVSQNPRHKITKRGQNVTFRCDPISEHNRLYWYRQTLGQGPEFLTYFQNEAQLEKSRLLSDRFSAERPKGSFSTLEIQRTEQGDSAMYLCASSPGWRETDTQYFGPGTRLTVL.

The gene calls are TRBV19 and TRBJ2-7; 7 positions agree with TRBD2. Trimming removed 5 bases from V and 0 bases from J; junction bases left unmatched: 16. Germline-derived CDR1 and CDR2 are LNHDA and SQIVND (reference sequence). This CDR3 is built from 18 residues. The CDR3 loop reads CASSPREFEREVSYEQYF. CDR3 bases: TGTGCCAGTAGTCCCCGAGAGTTCGAGCGGGAAGTCTCCTACGAGCAGTACTTC. Full variable domain (missing parts from reference TRBV19 and TRBJ2-7): DGGITQSPKYLFRKEGQNVTLSCEQNLNHDAMYWYRQDPGQGLRLIYYSQIVNDFQKGDIAEGYSVSREKKESFPLTVTSAQKNPTAFYLCASSPREFEREVSYEQYFGPGTRLTVT.

The chain combines TRBV5-6 with TRBJ1-6; a possible D gene is TRBD1 (6 bases). V was clipped by 4 bases and J by 9 bases, with 23 bases between them. Germline CDR1 and CDR2: SGHDT and YYEEEE. This CDR3 is built from 17 residues. The CDR3 reads CASSVGAGAGDPSPLHF. Here the CDR3 DNA reads TGTGCCAGCAGCGTGGGCGCAGGGGCCGGGGATCCTTCACCCCTCCACTTT. Looking up the rest from reference TRBV5-6 and TRBJ1-6 gives the full variable domain: DAGVTQSPTHLIKTRGQQVTLRCSPKSGHDTVSWYQQALGQGPQFIFQYYEEEERQRGNFPDRFSGHQFPNYSSELNVNALLLGDSALYLCASSVGAGAGDPSPLHFGNGTRLTVT.

There are a few counts of this clone. This sequence joins TRBV3-1 (or the pseudogene TRBV3-2) and TRBJ2-3; D might be TRBD2 (5 bases). The V end lost 1 base, the J end lost 0 bases, and 5 bases lay between the germline ends. CDR1 and CDR2 (germline): LGHDT, YNNKEL (reference sequence). The CDR3 runs 14 residues. CDR3 DNA: TGTGCCAGCAGCCAAGGGACTAGCACAGATACGCAGTATTTT. Its translation: CASSQGTSTDTQYF.

The chain employs TRBV27 and TRBJ2-1, with 9 nucleotides matching TRBD1. The CDR3 loop spans 15 amino acids. J lost 7 bases, V lost 0 bases, and 4 bases had no gene match. From germline, CDR1 is MNHEY and CDR2 SMNVEV (reference sequence). In DNA, the CDR3 is TGTGCCAGCAGTTTATCGGGGACAGGGAAAAATGAGCAGTTCTTC. Protein: CASSLSGTGKNEQFF.